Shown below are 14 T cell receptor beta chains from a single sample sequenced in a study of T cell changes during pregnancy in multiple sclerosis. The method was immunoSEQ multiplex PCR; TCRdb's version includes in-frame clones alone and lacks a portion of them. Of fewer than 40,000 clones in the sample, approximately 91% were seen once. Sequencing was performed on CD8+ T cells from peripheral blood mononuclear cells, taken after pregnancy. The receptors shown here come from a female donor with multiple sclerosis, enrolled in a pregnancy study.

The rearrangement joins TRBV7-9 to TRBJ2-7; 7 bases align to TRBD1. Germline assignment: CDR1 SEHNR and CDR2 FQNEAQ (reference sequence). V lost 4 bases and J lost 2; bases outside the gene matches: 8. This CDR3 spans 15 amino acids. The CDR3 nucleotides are TGTGCCAGCAGCTCGTACAGGGGTACCACCTACGAGCAGTACTTC. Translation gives CASSSYRGTTYEQYF.

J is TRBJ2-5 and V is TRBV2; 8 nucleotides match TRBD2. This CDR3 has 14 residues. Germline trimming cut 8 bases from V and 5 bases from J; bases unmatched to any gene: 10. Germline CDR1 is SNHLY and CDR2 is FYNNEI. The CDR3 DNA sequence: TGTGCCAGCGGCGGGAGGCGGGGATGGGAGACCCAGTACTTC. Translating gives CASGGRRGWETQYF.

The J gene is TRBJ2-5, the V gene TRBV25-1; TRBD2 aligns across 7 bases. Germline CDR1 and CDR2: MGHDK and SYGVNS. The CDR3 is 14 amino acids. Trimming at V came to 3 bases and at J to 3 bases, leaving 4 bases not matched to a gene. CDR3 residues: CASSDLGREETQYF. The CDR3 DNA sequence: TGTGCCAGCAGTGATCTAGGGAGGGAAGAGACCCAGTACTTC. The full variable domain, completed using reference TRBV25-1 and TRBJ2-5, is EADIYQTPRYLVIGTGKKITLECSQTMGHDKMYWYQQDPGMELHLIHYSYGVNSTEKGDLSSESTVSRIRTEHFPLTLESARPSHTSQYLCASSDLGREETQYFGPGTRLLVL.

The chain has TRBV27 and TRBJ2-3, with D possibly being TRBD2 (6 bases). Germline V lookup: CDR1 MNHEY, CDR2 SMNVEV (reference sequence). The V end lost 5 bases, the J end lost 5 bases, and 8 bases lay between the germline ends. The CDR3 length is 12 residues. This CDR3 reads CASSGGVDTQYF. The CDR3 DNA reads TGTGCCAGCAGTGGAGGGGTAGATACGCAGTATTTT.

The CDR3 DNA is TGTGCCTGTGAACAGGAGAACACCGGGGAGCTGTTTTTT. Residues: CACEQENTGELFF. The chain joins TRBV30 to TRBJ2-2; possible D gene TRBD1, 5 bases. Germline CDR1 is GTSNPN and CDR2 is SVGIG (reference sequence). V gave up 6 bases and J gave up 1 base, with 9 bases separating them. The CDR3 contains 13 residues.

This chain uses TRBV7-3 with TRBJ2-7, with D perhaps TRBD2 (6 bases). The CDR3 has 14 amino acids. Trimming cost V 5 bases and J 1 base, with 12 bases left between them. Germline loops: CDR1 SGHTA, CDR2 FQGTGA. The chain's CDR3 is CASSPSGLSYEQYF. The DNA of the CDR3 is TGTGCCAGCAGCCCGAGCGGGCTTTCCTACGAGCAGTACTTC.

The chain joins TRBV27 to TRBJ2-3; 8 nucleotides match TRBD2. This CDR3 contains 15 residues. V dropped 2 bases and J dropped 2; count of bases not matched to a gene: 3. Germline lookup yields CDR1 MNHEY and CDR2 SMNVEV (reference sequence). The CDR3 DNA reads TGTGCCAGCAGTTTAGGTAGCGGGGTCACAGATACGCAGTATTTT. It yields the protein CASSLGSGVTDTQYF.

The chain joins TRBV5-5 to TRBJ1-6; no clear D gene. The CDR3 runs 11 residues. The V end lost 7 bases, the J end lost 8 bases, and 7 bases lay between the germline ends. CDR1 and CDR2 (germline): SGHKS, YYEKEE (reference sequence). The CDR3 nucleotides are TGTGCCAGCGAAGCTCATTCACCCCTCCACTTT. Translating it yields CASEAHSPLHF.

This CDR3 is CASSLGQQEIHNSPLHF. Written as DNA, the CDR3 is TGTGCCAGCAGCTTGGGGCAACAGGAGATCCATAATTCACCCCTCCACTTT. This chain links TRBV5-6 with TRBJ1-6, with D possibly matching TRBD1 (5 bases). Germline V gene data show CDR1 as SGHDT and CDR2 as YYEEEE. V was pared by 0 bases and J by 5 bases, with 15 bases between. The CDR3 is 17 residues long.

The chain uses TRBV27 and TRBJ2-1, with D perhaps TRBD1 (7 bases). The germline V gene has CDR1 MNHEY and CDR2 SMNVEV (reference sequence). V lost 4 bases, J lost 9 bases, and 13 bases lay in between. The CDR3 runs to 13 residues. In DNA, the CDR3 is TGTGCCAGCAGTTACCAGCAGGGGGGTGAGCAGTTCTTC. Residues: CASSYQQGGEQFF.

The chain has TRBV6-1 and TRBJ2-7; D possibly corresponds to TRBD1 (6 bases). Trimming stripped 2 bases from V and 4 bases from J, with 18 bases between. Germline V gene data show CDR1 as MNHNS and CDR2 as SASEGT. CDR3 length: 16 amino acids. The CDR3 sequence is CASSESIYLGAYEQYF. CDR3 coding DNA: TGTGCCAGCAGTGAATCGATTTATTTGGGGGCGTACGAGCAGTACTTC.

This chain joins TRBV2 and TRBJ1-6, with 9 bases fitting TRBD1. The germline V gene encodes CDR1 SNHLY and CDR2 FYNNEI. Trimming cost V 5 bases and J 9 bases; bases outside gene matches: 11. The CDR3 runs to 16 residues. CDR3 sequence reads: CASSFNRDRVSSPLHF. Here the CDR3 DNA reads TGTGCCAGCAGTTTCAACCGGGACAGGGTGAGTTCACCCCTCCACTTT.

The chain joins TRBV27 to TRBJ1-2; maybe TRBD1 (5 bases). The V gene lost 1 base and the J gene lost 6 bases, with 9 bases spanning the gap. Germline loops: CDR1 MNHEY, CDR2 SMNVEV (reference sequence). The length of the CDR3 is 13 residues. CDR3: CASSLYTGHGYTF. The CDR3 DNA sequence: TGTGCCAGCAGTTTATACACAGGTCATGGCTACACCTTC.

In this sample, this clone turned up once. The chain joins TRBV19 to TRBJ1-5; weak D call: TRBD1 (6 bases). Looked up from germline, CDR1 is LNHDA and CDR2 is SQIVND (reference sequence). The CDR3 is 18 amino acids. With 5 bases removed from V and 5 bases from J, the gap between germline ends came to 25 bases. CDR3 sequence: CASSFSRGRRPLYQPQHF. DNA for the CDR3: TGTGCCAGTAGTTTCTCGCGGGGGCGGAGGCCCCTATATCAGCCCCAGCATTTT.